The 28 T cell receptor beta chains reported below all come from one sample, sequenced in a study of shared clonotypes between healthy human individuals. TCRdb keeps only in-frame clones here, not all; method: immunoSEQ multiplex PCR. This sample carries roughly 850,000 clones, just over 95% of them seen once, and the ten largest clones take roughly 0.23%. Naive CD8 cells comprised CD45RO-negative, CCR7-positively selected cells, excluding terminally differentiated effector memory CD45RA+ cells. The specimen sequenced was naive CD8+ T cells sorted from blood. These receptors came from a man aged 25-40 years in good health.

The V call is TRBV19, the J call TRBJ2-1; D remains ambiguous. This CDR3 contains 13 residues. V was shortened by 10 bases and J by 8 bases, with 18 bases between the two germline ends. CDR1 and CDR2 (germline): LNHDA, SQIVND (reference sequence). CDR3 DNA sequence: TGTGCCACTACGGCGGTGCCGTCGGATGAGCAGTTCTTC. This gives the protein CATTAVPSDEQFF.

The CDR3 loop reads CASSPHISYNEQFF. In nucleotides, the CDR3 is TGCGCCAGCAGCCCACATATTTCCTACAATGAGCAGTTCTTC. The V and J genes are TRBV4-1 and TRBJ2-1; D gene ambiguous. The CDR3 spans 14 residues. V lost 4 bases and J lost 1, with 8 bases in between. Germline V gene lookup returns CDR1 MGHRA and CDR2 YSYEKL.

CDR3 coding DNA: TGTGCCAGCAGTCCGGACAGGAGGGTTTTATCCGGGGAGCTGTTTTTT. This sequence encodes CASSPDRRVLSGELFF. V usage is TRBV7-7 and J usage is TRBJ2-2, with D perhaps TRBD1 (7 bases). V was clipped by 6 bases and J by 6 bases, with 20 bases between them. Germline CDR1 SSHAT, CDR2 FNYEAQ (reference sequence). This CDR3 spans 16 amino acids. Full variable domain (missing parts from reference TRBV7-7 and TRBJ2-2): GAGVSQSPRYKVTKRGQDVTLRCDPISSHATLYWYQQALGQGPEFLTYFNYEAQPDKSGLPSDRFSAERPEGSISTLTIQRTEQRDSAMYRCASSPDRRVLSGELFFGEGSRLTVL.

This clone was counted once. V is TRBV27 and J is TRBJ2-7; 8 bases align to TRBD2. CDR1 and CDR2 (germline): MNHEY, SMNVEV (reference sequence). J was trimmed by 3 bases and V by 0 bases; bases with no gene match: 7. The CDR3 is 16 amino acids. Written as DNA, the CDR3 is TGTGCCAGCAGTTTATCCCTCAGCGGGAGTAACTACGAGCAGTACTTC. It encodes CASSLSLSGSNYEQYF.

The chain has TRBV5-5 and TRBJ1-4; D unclear. The CDR3 totals 16 residues. Germline V lookup: CDR1 SGHKS, CDR2 YYEKEE (reference sequence). V gave up 0 bases and J gave up 0 bases, with 9 bases separating them. CDR3 sequence reads: CASSLVRTATNEKLFF. The DNA of the CDR3 is TGTGCCAGCAGCTTGGTCCGGACTGCAACTAATGAAAAACTGTTTTTT.

V gene TRBV28 combines with J gene TRBJ2-7, with D unresolved. There are 15 residues in the CDR3. The germline gives CDR1 MDHEN, CDR2 SYDVKM. V lost 6 bases and J 3 bases, leaving 18 bases between the germline ends. The DNA of the CDR3 is TGTGCCAGCAGCCCGTCCCCGAGAAAGAACTACGAGCAGTACTTC. It codes for CASSPSPRKNYEQYF.

As to this clone: Other DNA sequences in this sample translate to the same CDR3. The chain carries TRBV11-2 and TRBJ2-1; D remains unclear. CDR3 length equals 11 residues. The V and J ends lost 3 bases and 7 bases respectively, with 4 bases between them. CDR1 and CDR2 from the germline V gene are SGHAT and FQNNGV. In DNA form, the CDR3 reads TGTGCCAGCAGCTTCGGAAATGAGCAGTTCTTC. Encoded protein: CASSFGNEQFF. The full variable domain, rest sourced from reference TRBV11-2 and TRBJ2-1, is EAGVAQSPRYKIIEKRQSVAFWCNPISGHATLYWYQQILGQGPKLLIQFQNNGVVDDSQLPKDRFSAERLKGVDSTLKIQPAKLEDSAVYLCASSFGNEQFFGPGTRLTVL.

The chain uses TRBV4-3 and TRBJ2-7, with D perhaps matching TRBD2 (7 bases). Trimming stripped 1 base from V and 4 bases from J, with 17 bases between. The CDR3 sequence is 16 residues long. CDR1 is LGHNA and CDR2 is YSLEER in the germline V gene. The CDR3 nucleotides read TGCGCCAGCAGCCAAGTGTGGCTAGCGGACAGTTACGAGCAGTACTTC. This translates into CASSQVWLADSYEQYF.

The chain recombines TRBV5-4 with TRBJ2-1, with TRBD2 matching over 16 bases. Per the germline V gene, CDR1 is SGHNT and CDR2 is YYREEE (reference sequence). V trimming: 4 bases; J trimming: 5 bases; junction bases outside the gene matches: 6. The CDR3 is made up of 17 amino acids. CDR3 coding DNA: TGTGCCAGCAGCCCCGAGGGACTAGCGGGGGGGGACAATGAGCAGTTCTTC. This codes for CASSPEGLAGGDNEQFF.

With regard to this clone: Within the sample, other DNA sequences also encode this same CDR3. The V call is TRBV2, the J call TRBJ2-3, with D hard to call. CDR1 SNHLY and CDR2 FYNNEI come from the germline V gene. This CDR3 is 10 amino acids long. V dropped 7 bases and J dropped 5 bases, with 4 bases sitting between them. The CDR3, as DNA: TGTGCCAGCAAGGGAGATACGCAGTATTTT. This encodes CASKGDTQYF. The complete variable domain, with remaining parts taken from reference TRBV2 and TRBJ2-3, reads EPEVTQTPSHQVTQMGQEVILRCVPISNHLYFYWYRQILGQKVEFLVSFYNNEISEKSEIFDDQFSVERPDGSNFTLKIRSTKLEDSAMYFCASKGDTQYFGPGTRLTVL.

The chain carries TRBV9 and TRBJ1-3; 9 bases are shared with TRBD1. Germline trimming cut 3 bases from V and 2 bases from J; bases unmatched to any gene: 9. Germline assignment: CDR1 SGDLS and CDR2 YYNGEE. The CDR3 extends over 17 amino acids. Here the CDR3 DNA reads TGTGCCAGCAGCGGGGGTTTTGGGACAGGGACTGGAAACACCATATATTTT. Protein sequence: CASSGGFGTGTGNTIYF.

Worth noting for this clone: Other DNA sequences in this specimen translate into the identical CDR3. This chain uses TRBV9 with TRBJ2-3; D not resolved. Germline CDR1 reads SGDLS; CDR2 reads YYNGEE. There are 13 residues in the CDR3. Trimming cost V 0 bases and J 6 bases, with 8 bases left between them. DNA for the CDR3: TGTGCCAGCAGCGTAGGAGGATCCGATACGCAGTATTTT. Amino acids: CASSVGGSDTQYF.

The J gene is TRBJ2-3, the V gene TRBV28; D remains unclear. The germline V gene has CDR1 MDHEN and CDR2 SYDVKM. With 5 bases removed from V and 2 bases from J, the gap between germline ends came to 5 bases. The CDR3 is 12 residues long. CDR3 residues: CASSETTDTQYF. For the CDR3, the DNA is TGTGCCAGCAGTGAGACCACAGATACGCAGTATTTT.

The genes are TRBV12-5 and TRBJ2-3; D is ambiguous. CDR1 LGHNT and CDR2 FRNRAP come from the germline V gene. The CDR3 covers 11 residues. Between the trimmed V and J ends, which lost 7 bases and 2 bases, there was a span of 4 bases. CDR3 loop: CASAYTDTQYF. The CDR3, as DNA: TGTGCTAGTGCCTACACAGATACGCAGTATTTT.

The chain joins TRBV7-6 to TRBJ2-3; TRBD2 matches 10 bases. Germline lookup yields CDR1 SGHVS and CDR2 FNYEAQ. Trimming took 5 bases from V and 1 from J; bases not matched to a gene: 15. CDR3 length equals 19 residues. CDR3 DNA: TGTGCCAGCAGCCCCATCGGGGCGTCTAGCGGGAGCCGCACAGATACGCAGTATTTT. It encodes CASSPIGASSGSRTDTQYF.

This sequence joins TRBV27 and TRBJ1-5; TRBD1 agrees at 10 bases. V dropped 2 bases and J dropped 6; count of bases not matched to a gene: 1. The CDR3 is made up of 14 amino acids. Germline assignment: CDR1 MNHEY and CDR2 SMNVEV (reference sequence). For the CDR3, the DNA is TGTGCCAGCAGTTTAGGGACAGGGGTTCAGCCCCAGCATTTT. Its protein is CASSLGTGVQPQHF.

This chain connects TRBV10-2 to TRBJ1-1, with 12 bases matching TRBD1. Trimming cost V 8 bases and J 4 bases; bases outside gene matches: 8. Germline CDR1 reads WSHSY; CDR2 reads SAAADI. The CDR3 has 15 residues. CDR3 DNA: TGCGCCAGCGGGGGACAGGGGGCGTCGGTCACTGAAGCTTTCTTT. It encodes CASGGQGASVTEAFF.

This clone is a singleton in its sample. The J gene is TRBJ1-5, the V gene TRBV10-2, with D hard to call. Germline V gene data show CDR1 as WSHSY and CDR2 as SAAADI. The CDR3 runs to 14 residues. Trimming stripped 0 bases from V and 8 bases from J, with 11 bases between. The CDR3 sequence is CASSESGLIKPQHF. The CDR3 bases are TGCGCCAGCAGTGAGTCCGGACTCATTAAGCCCCAGCATTTT.

This sequence joins TRBV7-9 and TRBJ2-7; 8 bases are a match to TRBD2. V was pared by 8 bases and J by 3 bases, with 18 bases of the junction left unmatched. CDR3 size: 17 residues. Germline V gene sequence: CDR1 SEHNR, CDR2 FQNEAQ (reference sequence). In DNA form, the CDR3 reads TGTGCCAGCTCAGGGACCGCGGCCACTAGCGGTGGCTACGAGCAGTACTTC. Translated: CASSGTAATSGGYEQYF.

V usage is TRBV5-1 and J usage is TRBJ1-2; weak D call: TRBD1 (6 bases). The V end lost 5 bases, the J end lost 4 bases, and 15 bases lay between the germline ends. The V gene's germline CDR1 is SGHRS and CDR2 YFSETQ. The CDR3 has 14 amino acids. The CDR3 region is CASSPEGGSYGYTF. In DNA form, the CDR3 reads TGCGCCAGCAGTCCCGAAGGGGGGTCCTATGGCTACACCTTC.

The chain carries TRBV4-1 and TRBJ2-7, with 8 bases identical to TRBD1. This CDR3 spans 15 amino acids. Germline V gives CDR1 MGHRA, CDR2 YSYEKL. Trimming removed 5 bases from V and 4 bases from J; junction bases left unmatched: 10. The CDR3 region is CASSGPGGVGYEQYF. The CDR3, as DNA: TGCGCCAGCAGCGGACCAGGGGGCGTGGGGTACGAGCAGTACTTC.

A single count supports this clone. The chain carries TRBV6-6 and TRBJ2-7; TRBD2 might be the D (6 bases). The CDR3 is made up of 15 amino acids. V was cut by 4 bases and J by 2 bases, with 15 bases left in between. The germline CDR1 and CDR2 sequences are MNHNY and SVGAGI (reference sequence). The CDR3 spells CASSSGLSDAYEQYF. In DNA, the CDR3 is TGTGCCAGCAGTTCGGGACTTTCTGACGCCTACGAGCAGTACTTC.

V gene TRBV7-9 combines with J gene TRBJ2-7, with a possible D match to TRBD1 (5 bases). Per the germline V gene, CDR1 is SEHNR and CDR2 is FQNEAQ (reference sequence). The CDR3 loop spans 14 amino acids. Trimming removed 5 bases at V and 0 bases at J, with 11 bases between. This CDR3 is CASSRGQSSYEQYF. The CDR3, as DNA: TGTGCCAGCAGCCGTGGACAAAGCTCCTACGAGCAGTACTTC.

This clone showed up just once. Other DNA sequences within the sample encode an identical CDR3. The V gene is TRBV5-1, the J gene TRBJ2-2; weak D call: TRBD1 (5 bases). Germline-derived CDR1 and CDR2 are SGHRS and YFSETQ. Trimming left V 0 bases short and J 4 bases short, with 7 bases between. This CDR3 has 14 amino acids. As DNA, the CDR3 is TGCGCCAGCAGCTTGGATGGGGCCACCGGGGAGCTGTTTTTT. Translating gives CASSLDGATGELFF.

This clone was picked up one time. The rearrangement joins TRBV4-2 to TRBJ2-7, with a weak D call TRBD2 (6 bases). CDR1 LGHNA and CDR2 YNFKEQ come from the germline V gene. The CDR3 is 19 residues long. V lost 0 bases to trimming and J lost 2 bases, with 23 bases between them. CDR3 DNA: TGTGCCAGCAGCCAAGATTTCTCGGGACTCAACCCTGGGGCCTACGAGCAGTACTTC. Encoded protein: CASSQDFSGLNPGAYEQYF.

This clone was seen just once. The chain combines TRBV5-6 with TRBJ1-2; D not certain. Trimming stripped 6 bases from V and 6 bases from J, with 21 bases between. The germline gives CDR1 SGHDT, CDR2 YYEEEE. The length of the CDR3 is 15 residues. The CDR3 DNA follows: TGTGCCAGCACCCCCGGCTCGAGTTTCGCCGATGGCTACACCTTC. Its protein is CASTPGSSFADGYTF.

The V call is TRBV2, the J call TRBJ2-1; tentatively, D is TRBD2 (6 bases). V was pared by 4 bases and J by 0 bases, with 10 bases between. The CDR3 runs to 15 residues. From germline, CDR1 is SNHLY and CDR2 FYNNEI. This CDR3 is CASSGTKSSYNEQFF. In DNA form, the CDR3 reads TGTGCCAGCAGTGGGACTAAGAGCTCCTACAATGAGCAGTTCTTC.

The rearrangement uses TRBV25-1 and TRBJ2-5, with no clear D. Trimming removed 3 bases from V and 1 base from J, with 15 bases in between. CDR1 is MGHDK and CDR2 is SYGVNS in the germline V gene. This CDR3 comprises 16 residues. DNA for the CDR3: TGTGCCAGCAGTGATAACGGCGGTGGGCCCCAAGAGACCCAGTACTTC. Residues: CASSDNGGGPQETQYF.